A single T cell receptor beta chain is shown here with its context. The CDR3 length is 13 residues. V dropped 5 bases and J dropped 6 bases, with 14 bases sitting between them. The V gene's germline CDR1 is SGHTA and CDR2 FQGTGA. As handled by the study authors: Junction-only sequences without quality scores came from ImmunoSEQ, so filtering differed. Assay: immunoSEQ multiplex PCR; the TCRdb copy retains only in-frame clones and omits some. The DNA gave D and trimming, while V, J and clone size come from that table. Here the sample spans 450,000 to 500,000 clones, around three quarters being singletons. All participating donors were Caucasian adults from Nashville, Tennessee. The entry originates in a study of shared clonotypes between healthy human individuals.

The sample taken for sequencing was PBMCs. V usage is TRBV7-3 and J usage is TRBJ2-7, with TRBD2 as a possible D gene (6 bases). This sequence was found in a woman between 40 and 50 years old in good health. Some clones in this sample may be carry-over from other donors' samples. The CDR3 nucleotides are TGTGCCAGCAGCGTAGGGACTTCCACCGAGCAGTACTTC. Its protein product is CASSVGTSTEQYF.